The 24 T cell receptor beta chains below were found in one sample sequenced in a study of T cell clones after liver transplantation (dated by TCRdb to the late 2010s). Library prep was done by the immunoSEQ multiplex PCR assay. Not all clones reach the TCRdb copy of this immuneACCESS table, which keeps in-frame sequences only. Checked studies attribute under half of the gap to unresolved V genes and leave the rest unexplained. Within this sample are roughly 51,000 clones, with about 67% of them counted one time only. The top ten constitute over 9.5% of the sample. Sequencing was performed on CD4+ T cells from blood, taken around 52 months after liver transplant. Receptor source: a human patient who received a liver transplant. Where a transplant has occurred, the graft donor may have supplied some of the T cells.

The genes are TRBV7-3 and TRBJ1-1, with D possibly TRBD1 on 5 matching bases. V was clipped by 5 bases and J by 0 bases, with 16 bases between them. Germline values: CDR1 SGHTA, CDR2 FQGTGA. This CDR3 has 16 amino acids. The CDR3 here is CASSPGTGRMNTEAFF. As DNA, the CDR3 is TGTGCCAGCAGCCCCGGAACAGGACGGATGAACACTGAAGCTTTCTTT.

In DNA form, the CDR3 reads TGTGCCAGCAGCTTGGGACAGGGAACTGGAAACACCATATATTTT. This codes for CASSLGQGTGNTIYF. The chain is built from TRBV13 and TRBJ1-3; TRBD1 aligns across 9 bases. The germline V gene encodes CDR1 PRHDT and CDR2 FYEKMQ (reference sequence). After removal of 3 bases from V and 2 bases from J, the junction contained 2 bases not matched to a gene. CDR3 length: 15 residues.

This clone was found once. V and J are TRBV10-3 and TRBJ1-5; tentative D call: TRBD1 (6 bases). Trimming left V 7 bases short and J 2 bases short, with 12 bases between. The length of the CDR3 is 14 residues. In germline, CDR1 is ENHRY, CDR2 SYGVKD. CDR3 sequence (DNA): TGTGCCATCAAACAGGGCTCTGGCAATCAGCCCCAGCATTTT. Encoded protein: CAIKQGSGNQPQHF.

V gene TRBV28 combines with J gene TRBJ1-4, with TRBD1 matching 8 bases. Germline loops: CDR1 MDHEN, CDR2 SYDVKM. With 5 bases clipped from V and 1 base from J, the junction kept 6 bases outside the gene matches. This CDR3 has 16 amino acids. The CDR3 here is CASSPGQGRTNEKLFF. For the CDR3, the DNA is TGTGCCAGCAGTCCCGGACAGGGAAGAACTAATGAAAAACTGTTTTTT.

V gene TRBV28 combines with J gene TRBJ2-3; D is possibly TRBD1 or TRBD2 (5 bases each). This CDR3 is built from 14 residues. Germline-derived CDR1 and CDR2 are MDHEN and SYDVKM. Trimming stripped 7 bases from V and 9 bases from J, with 20 bases between. CDR3 in amino acids: CASIASRATGTQYF. For the CDR3, the DNA is TGTGCCAGCATCGCGTCCAGGGCCACGGGGACGCAGTATTTT.

V and J are TRBV2 and TRBJ1-6; perhaps TRBD1 as D (6 bases). The germline V and J ends were trimmed by 10 bases and 5 bases, with 15 bases remaining between them. The germline V gene has CDR1 SNHLY and CDR2 FYNNEI. CDR3 length: 14 amino acids. CDR3 protein: CATQGYRDNSPLHF. The CDR3 DNA reads TGTGCCACCCAGGGGTATAGGGATAATTCACCCCTCCACTTT.

Only one count was recorded for this clone. This CDR3 reads CASAAGTSGGAELFF. The CDR3 nucleotides are TGTGCCAGCGCCGCCGGGACTAGCGGGGGAGCGGAGCTGTTTTTT. V gene TRBV6-1 combines with J gene TRBJ2-2; 14 nucleotides match TRBD2. Germline CDR1 MNHNS, CDR2 SASEGT. There are 15 residues in the CDR3. V trimming: 8 bases; J trimming: 10 bases; junction bases outside the gene matches: 9.

The CDR3 DNA is TGTGCCAGCAGTGCGGAATCCTCTTATGGCTACACCTTC. This translates into CASSAESSYGYTF. This chain connects TRBV6-1 to TRBJ1-2, with D unresolved. Trimming pared 4 bases from V and 5 bases from J, leaving 11 bases between. The CDR3 consists of 13 residues. Germline CDR1 reads MNHNS; CDR2 reads SASEGT.

Only a few counts were recorded for this clone. The chain carries TRBV5-1 and TRBJ2-6; weak D call: TRBD1 (5 bases). CDR1 and CDR2 from the germline V gene are SGHRS and YFSETQ. The V end lost 0 bases, the J end lost 10 bases, and 11 bases lay between the germline ends. This CDR3 comprises 14 residues. The CDR3 here is CASSLVGAGNVLTF. The CDR3 coding sequence is TGCGCCAGCAGCTTGGTAGGCGCAGGGAACGTCCTGACTTTC.

This chain connects TRBV11-2 to TRBJ2-1; TRBD1 matches 8 bases. The CDR3 is made up of 15 amino acids. The V and J ends lost 6 bases and 5 bases, in that order; junction bases with no gene match: 9. Germline lookup yields CDR1 SGHAT and CDR2 FQNNGV. This CDR3 is CASRTGGYLNNEQFF. The CDR3 region has the DNA TGTGCCAGCAGAACAGGGGGATACCTCAACAATGAGCAGTTCTTC.

This clone has a handful of counts. This chain joins TRBV18 and TRBJ1-1, with a possible D match to TRBD1 (5 bases). This CDR3 is built from 15 residues. CDR1 is KGHSH, CDR2 LQKENI, per germline. Trimming shortened V by 3 bases and J by 0 bases, and 11 bases separated the two germline ends. The chain's CDR3 is CASSPPGRMNTEAFF. The CDR3 region has the DNA TGTGCCAGCTCACCTCCGGGACGAATGAACACTGAAGCTTTCTTT.

The CDR3: CASSRQGISDILSGANVLTF. The DNA of the CDR3 is TGTGCCAGCAGCCGCCAAGGAATCAGTGACATATTGTCTGGGGCCAACGTCCTGACTTTC. The V call is TRBV4-2, the J call TRBJ2-6; D uncertain. Germline CDR1 LGHNA, CDR2 YNFKEQ. The CDR3 spans 20 residues. The V end lost 4 bases, the J end lost 1 base, and 23 bases lay between the germline ends.

The chain recombines TRBV7-8 with TRBJ1-2; TRBD1 matches 8 bases. Germline loops: CDR1 SGHVS, CDR2 FQNEAQ. CDR3 length: 15 amino acids. Trimming took 1 base from V and 5 from J; bases not matched to a gene: 6. CDR3 residues: CASSLVQGAEYGYTF. CDR3 DNA sequence: TGTGCCAGCAGCTTAGTGCAGGGGGCTGAATATGGCTACACCTTC. The entire variable domain, with the rest obtained from reference TRBV7-8 and TRBJ1-2, is as follows: GAGVSQSPRYKVAKRGQDVALRCDPISGHVSLFWYQQALGQGPEFLTYFQNEAQLDKSGLPSDRFFAERPEGSVSTLKIQRTQQEDSAVYLCASSLVQGAEYGYTFGSGTRLTVV.

V is TRBV18 and J is TRBJ2-1; 9 bases are shared with TRBD2. The germline V gene has CDR1 KGHSH and CDR2 LQKENI. With V trimmed by 1 base and J by 3 bases, 4 bases remained unmatched. The CDR3 runs 16 residues. The CDR3 DNA follows: TGTGCCAGCTCACCACTTGCTAGCGGGGACTACAATGAGCAGTTCTTC. Amino acids: CASSPLASGDYNEQFF. Drawing the rest from reference TRBV18 and TRBJ2-1, the complete variable domain is NAGVMQNPRHLVRRRGQEARLRCSPMKGHSHVYWYRQLPEEGLKFMVYLQKENIIDESGMPKERFSAEFPKEGPSILRIQQVVRGDSAAYFCASSPLASGDYNEQFFGPGTRLTVL.

The chain carries TRBV18 and TRBJ1-4; no definite D call. The CDR3 contains 15 residues. Germline values: CDR1 KGHSH, CDR2 LQKENI. With 2 bases removed from V and 3 bases from J, the gap between germline ends came to 10 bases. CDR3 coding DNA: TGTGCCAGCTCACCAGGGAGCGGGGCTAATGAAAAACTGTTTTTT. This sequence encodes CASSPGSGANEKLFF.

CDR3: CATSTRTTAYEQYF. The CDR3 coding sequence is TGTGCCACCAGCACTCGGACGACCGCCTACGAGCAGTACTTC. This sequence joins TRBV15 and TRBJ2-7; the D is unclear. This CDR3 region has 14 residues. Germline V gives CDR1 LNHNV, CDR2 YYDKDF (reference sequence). Trimming shortened V by 4 bases and J by 2 bases, and 12 bases separated the two germline ends.

J is TRBJ2-3 and V is TRBV9; 8 bases match TRBD1. The J segment lost 1 base and the V segment lost 0 bases, leaving 4 bases of the junction unmatched. This CDR3 is 16 amino acids long. The germline V gene encodes CDR1 SGDLS and CDR2 YYNGEE. CDR3 region: CASSVAGQARTDTQYF. The CDR3 DNA is TGTGCCAGCAGCGTAGCGGGACAGGCCCGCACAGATACGCAGTATTTT.

V gene TRBV28 combines with J gene TRBJ1-2, with 8 positions matching TRBD1. This CDR3 comprises 14 residues. Trimming cost V 2 bases and J 4 bases; bases outside gene matches: 3. Germline V lookup: CDR1 MDHEN, CDR2 SYDVKM. Here the CDR3 reads CASSLPGGAYGYTF. CDR3 nucleotide sequence: TGTGCCAGCAGTTTACCAGGGGGCGCCTATGGCTACACCTTC.

CDR3 sequence: CASSEEQGGNTIYF. CDR3 in DNA: TGTGCCAGCAGTGAAGAACAGGGTGGAAACACCATATATTTT. The rearrangement links TRBV2 to TRBJ1-3, with D maybe TRBD1 (6 bases). V lost 1 base, J lost 3 bases, and 7 bases lay in between. The CDR3 loop spans 14 amino acids. Germline CDR1 and CDR2: SNHLY and FYNNEI.

A single count supports this clone. This chain uses TRBV30 with TRBJ1-5; 7 bases align to TRBD1. The CDR3 is 13 amino acids. The trim removed 3 bases at V and 5 bases at J, leaving 4 bases unmatched. Germline CDR1 GTSNPN, CDR2 SVGIG (reference sequence). The DNA for the CDR3 is TGTGCCTGGAGGACAGGGCAAGATCAGCCCCAGCATTTT. Amino acids: CAWRTGQDQPQHF.

CDR3 in DNA: TGTGCCAGCCAAGAGGGGGCGGCCCTCCACTTT. It encodes CASQEGAALHF. V gene TRBV11-2 combines with J gene TRBJ1-6; 7 positions match TRBD1. The CDR3 consists of 11 residues. V lost 8 bases and J lost 14; bases outside the gene matches: 6. Germline loops: CDR1 SGHAT, CDR2 FQNNGV.

The chain has TRBV5-5 and TRBJ2-7; D remains unclear. Trimming took off 1 base at V and 8 bases at J, with 10 bases between the two ends. The length of the CDR3 is 12 residues. Germline V CDR1 and CDR2: SGHKS, YYEKEE (reference sequence). CDR3: CASSLNPVQQYF. In nucleotides, the CDR3 is TGTGCCAGCAGCTTGAATCCCGTCCAGCAGTACTTC. The variable domain in full, completed from reference TRBV5-5 and TRBJ2-7, reads DAGVTQSPTHLIKTRGQQVTLRCSPISGHKSVSWYQQVLGQGPQFIFQYYEKEERGRGNFPDRFSARQFPNYSSELNVNALLLGDSALYLCASSLNPVQQYFGPGTRLTVT.

The J gene is TRBJ2-2, the V gene TRBV10-3; D might be TRBD1 (6 bases). The CDR3 sequence is 13 residues long. Germline V gene lookup returns CDR1 ENHRY and CDR2 SYGVKD. V lost 8 bases to trimming and J lost 3 bases, with 10 bases between them. CDR3 region: CAISSGDTGELFF. CDR3 nucleotide sequence: TGTGCCATCTCCTCAGGGGACACCGGGGAGCTGTTTTTT.

The CDR3 here is CASRRSPGLAGTGELFF. The CDR3 region has the DNA TGTGCCAGCAGGCGGAGCCCGGGACTAGCGGGCACCGGGGAGCTGTTTTTT. This chain connects TRBV14 to TRBJ2-2; the match to TRBD2 covers 12 bases. CDR3 length: 17 residues. From germline, CDR1 is SGHDN and CDR2 FVKESK. V was pared by 6 bases and J by 4 bases, with 9 bases of the junction left unmatched. Filled out from reference TRBV14 and TRBJ2-2, the complete variable domain reads EAGVTQFPSHSVIEKGQTVTLRCDPISGHDNLYWYRRVMGKEIKFLLHFVKESKQDESGMPNNRFLAERTGGTYSTLKVQPAELEDSGVYFCASRRSPGLAGTGELFFGEGSRLTVL.